The TCR beta chain described here comes from a study of cytomegalovirus exposure and HLA in healthy donors. Overall study results and limits: Sequencing artifact likely explains a cluster of highly shared sequence variants.

V lost 4 bases and J 0 bases, leaving 14 bases between the germline ends. The CDR3 loop spans 16 amino acids. Germline CDR1 reads MDHEN; CDR2 reads SYDVKM. The PCR contained 60 Vbeta and 13 Jbeta primers. Data came from immunoSEQ multiplex PCR; TCRdb stores just in-frame clones and leaves some out. The repertoire holds under 200,000 clones, about four fifths seen once, with over 0.65% in the top ten. Points on this clone: Its matching antigen is unknown.

The TCR comes from a woman aged 18 to 35 in good health and CMV-seronegative. The sequenced material came from PBMCs. The chain links TRBV28 to TRBJ2-3; maybe TRBD1 (5 bases). The CDR3 coding sequence is TGTGCCAGCAGTTCTCCCGACAGCTCCAGCACAGATACGCAGTATTTT. Translated: CASSSPDSSSTDTQYF.